What follows are 19 T cell receptor beta chains derived from one specimen sequenced in a study of T cells after yellow fever vaccination. Via MiXCR, TCRdb re-called the 5' RACE reads, giving one row per CDR3 protein. Seen here are around 250,000 distinct CDR3 sequences, around 5.3% observed once, and the top ten hold more than 3%. The sequenced sample was CD4+ T cells sorted from PBMCs, obtained on the day of the yellow fever booster vaccination. The receptors come from a young man who received the YFV17D yellow fever vaccine.

This clonotype was detected only a few times. The rearrangement uses TRBV18 and TRBJ2-3; D is possibly TRBD2 (5 bases). This CDR3 has 16 amino acids. V lost 0 bases and J 2 bases, leaving 12 bases between the germline ends. Looked up from germline, CDR1 is KGHSH and CDR2 is LQKENI. The CDR3 region is CASSPPFPGVTDTQYF. The CDR3 nucleotides read TGTGCCAGCTCACCACCGTTCCCCGGGGTCACAGATACGCAGTATTTT. The full variable domain, with the rest looked up from reference TRBV18 and TRBJ2-3, is NAGVMQNPRHLVRRRGQEARLRCSPMKGHSHVYWYRQLPEEGLKFMVYLQKENIIDESGMPKERFSAEFPKEGPSILRIQQVVRGDSAAYFCASSPPFPGVTDTQYFGPGTRLTVL.

This clonotype showed up many times. This chain connects TRBV28 to TRBJ1-5, with D possibly TRBD1 on 6 matching bases. CDR1 is MDHEN, CDR2 SYDVKM, per germline. The CDR3 has 14 amino acids. The ends were cut back, 5 bases at V and 6 bases at J, with 14 bases in the middle. CDR3 in DNA: TGTGCCAGCAGTCCCACAGGGCCTCGTCAGCCCCAGCATTTT. Its protein is CASSPTGPRQPQHF.

The chain recombines TRBV6-4 with TRBJ2-1; unclear D gene. The CDR3 extends over 16 amino acids. Looked up from germline, CDR1 is MRHNA and CDR2 is SNTAGT. Trimming took 0 bases from V and 7 from J, leaving 16 bases between them. The CDR3 nucleotides read TGTGCCAGCAGTGACTCGATCGGTGTAAGACCGAATGAGCAGTTCTTC. Encoded protein: CASSDSIGVRPNEQFF.

This clonotype occurred many times. The chain has TRBV6-2 or TRBV6-3 and TRBJ2-7; the match to TRBD2 covers 11 bases. This CDR3 is 17 amino acids long. Germline V gives CDR1 MNHEY, CDR2 SVGEGT. V dropped 4 bases and J dropped 6; count of bases not matched to a gene: 14. This CDR3 is CASSCPPETSGECEQYV. DNA of the CDR3: TGTGCCAGCAGTTGCCCCCCAGAGACTAGCGGGGAGTGCGAGCAGTACGTC.

V gene TRBV5-4 combines with J gene TRBJ2-2, with D possibly matching TRBD1 (5 bases). CDR3 length: 12 amino acids. V lost 4 bases and J 10 bases, leaving 11 bases between the germline ends. Germline loops: CDR1 SGHNT, CDR2 YYREEE (reference sequence). CDR3 loop: CASSQGVEELFF. DNA for the CDR3: TGTGCCAGCAGCCAGGGCGTGGAGGAGCTGTTTTTT.

This clonotype was seen many times. The chain links TRBV2 to TRBJ2-2, with 8 bases identical to TRBD1. The V and J ends lost 6 bases and 4 bases, in that order; junction bases with no gene match: 1. Germline V lookup: CDR1 SNHLY, CDR2 FYNNEI. The CDR3 covers 13 residues. This chain's CDR3 is CASSGQGTGELFF. The CDR3, as DNA: TGTGCCAGCAGCGGACAGGGCACCGGGGAGCTGTTTTTT.

This chain links TRBV9 with TRBJ1-1; D perhaps matches TRBD1 (6 bases). CDR3 size: 16 residues. Germline lookup yields CDR1 SGDLS and CDR2 YYNGEE. Trimming shortened V by 0 bases and J by 2 bases, and 14 bases separated the two germline ends. CDR3 in amino acids: CASSVVARTVNTEAFF. The CDR3 DNA reads as TGTGCCAGCAGCGTAGTCGCGCGGACAGTTAACACTGAAGCTTTCTTT.

This clonotype was detected ten times or more. The rearrangement uses TRBV7-2 and TRBJ2-3, with TRBD2 matching 10 bases. The length of the CDR3 is 15 residues. CDR1 and CDR2 from the germline V gene are SGHTA and FQGNSA. Trimming cost V 5 bases and J 4 bases; bases outside gene matches: 6. In nucleotides, the CDR3 is TGTGCCAGCAGCACCCCGGGGACTAGCGCAGATACGCAGTATTTT. Translation: CASSTPGTSADTQYF.

This clonotype was seen a few times. In nucleotides, the CDR3 is TGTGCCAGCAGCCCGTCAGGGCGGTGGAGCACAGATACGCAGTATTTT. Its protein is CASSPSGRWSTDTQYF. The chain joins TRBV7-3 to TRBJ2-3, with D possibly being TRBD1 (5 bases). The germline V and J ends were trimmed by 5 bases and 0 bases, with 15 bases remaining between them. This CDR3 has 16 residues. In germline, CDR1 is SGHTA, CDR2 FQGTGA.

This clonotype was picked up a small number of times. The gene calls are TRBV4-1 and TRBJ2-2; no firm D call. V was shortened by 1 base and J by 0 bases, with 6 bases between the two germline ends. Germline loops: CDR1 MGHRA, CDR2 YSYEKL. The CDR3 is made up of 15 amino acids. CDR3 region: CASSQVPTNTGELFF. The CDR3 bases are TGCGCCAGCAGCCAAGTTCCAACGAACACCGGGGAGCTGTTTTTT.

The chain is built from TRBV7-9 and TRBJ1-1; D is perhaps TRBD1 (6 bases). The germline V gene encodes CDR1 SEHNR and CDR2 FQNEAQ (reference sequence). The CDR3 contains 15 residues. V lost 5 bases and J 1 base, leaving 14 bases between the germline ends. The CDR3 DNA reads TGTGCCAGCAGCACACACGGGGGCCGGAACACTGAAGCTTTCTTT. This codes for CASSTHGGRNTEAFF.

This clonotype was detected many times. The rearrangement uses TRBV7-2 and TRBJ1-2, with D unresolved. The V end lost 5 bases, the J end lost 4 bases, and 17 bases lay between the germline ends. Germline V lookup: CDR1 SGHTA, CDR2 FQGNSA. The CDR3 length is 15 residues. CDR3 sequence reads: CASSAGPDYSYGYTF. DNA of the CDR3: TGTGCCAGCAGCGCCGGGCCGGATTATTCCTATGGCTACACCTTC.

This clonotype was counted between two and nine times. This chain connects TRBV24-1 to TRBJ2-1; TRBD2 might be the D (6 bases). The V end lost 4 bases, the J end lost 9 bases, and 21 bases lay between the germline ends. The CDR3 length is 16 residues. Germline lookup yields CDR1 KGHDR and CDR2 SFDVKD. In nucleotides, the CDR3 is TGTGCCACCAGTGACCGGAGGGACGGTGCTTTGGGTGAGCAGTTCTTC. As protein: CATSDRRDGALGEQFF.

This clonotype was counted ten times or more. The genes are TRBV6-6 and TRBJ1-2; D is possibly TRBD1 (5 bases). V was clipped by 0 bases and J by 6 bases, with 14 bases between them. The CDR3 has 15 residues. Per the germline V gene, CDR1 is MNHNY and CDR2 is SVGAGI (reference sequence). The DNA of the CDR3 is TGTGCCAGCAGTTACTCGGCTCAGGGTTCCGATGGCTACACCTTC. This translates into CASSYSAQGSDGYTF.

This clonotype was detected only a few times. A much larger clone lies a single base off, so this may be a read error. This sequence joins TRBV7-2 and TRBJ1-5; D is ambiguous. The CDR3 consists of 13 residues. Germline-derived CDR1 and CDR2 are SGHTA and FQGNSA. Trimming stripped 1 base from V and 5 bases from J, with 6 bases between. CDR3 sequence: CASSLEMDQPQHF. The CDR3 DNA follows: TGTGCCAGCAGCTTAGAGATGGATCAGCCCCAGCATTTT.

This clonotype was counted between two and nine times. The rearrangement uses TRBV29-1 and TRBJ1-1, with TRBD1 matching 8 bases. The CDR3 contains 13 residues. Looked up from germline, CDR1 is SQVTM and CDR2 is ANQGSEA. Losses at the gene ends were 6 bases for V and 0 bases for J; bases not matched to a gene: 3. The CDR3 here is CSVGQVLNTEAFF. DNA of the CDR3: TGCAGCGTGGGACAGGTTTTGAACACTGAAGCTTTCTTT.

This sequence joins TRBV5-1 and TRBJ1-6; D is unresolved. In germline, CDR1 is SGHRS, CDR2 YFSETQ. V was clipped by 6 bases and J by 0 bases, with 13 bases between them. The CDR3 loop spans 16 amino acids. CDR3 bases: TGCGCCAGCACCAAGACTGGCAGCTCCTATAATTCACCCCTCCACTTT. Encoded protein: CASTKTGSSYNSPLHF.

This clonotype was picked up many times. This chain joins TRBV7-2 and TRBJ1-2; D remains unclear. The V and J ends lost 3 bases and 5 bases respectively, with 10 bases between them. This CDR3 is 13 amino acids long. Germline values: CDR1 SGHTA, CDR2 FQGNSA. CDR3 nucleotide sequence: TGTGCCAGCAGCTTTGACAACTCATATGGCTACACCTTC. Amino acids: CASSFDNSYGYTF. Full variable domain (outside the CDR3, taken from reference TRBV7-2 and TRBJ1-2): GAGVSQSPSNKVTEKGKDVELRCDPISGHTALYWYRQSLGQGLEFLIYFQGNSAPDKSGLPSDRFSAERTGGSVSTLTIQRTQQEDSAVYLCASSFDNSYGYTFGSGTRLTVV.

This chain joins TRBV5-1 and TRBJ2-2; 8 bases are a match to TRBD1. This CDR3 has 16 amino acids. The trim removed 4 bases at V and 0 bases at J, leaving 5 bases unmatched. The V gene's germline CDR1 is SGHRS and CDR2 YFSETQ. For the CDR3, the DNA is TGCGCCAGCAGCAAGGACAGGGTGGCGAACACCGGGGAGCTGTTTTTT. It translates to CASSKDRVANTGELFF.